This record looks at one T cell receptor (beta chain) sequence and its context. The data originate from a study of cytomegalovirus exposure and HLA in healthy donors. There are 15 residues in the CDR3. V lost 0 bases, J lost 7 bases, and 16 bases lay in between. Germline lookup yields CDR1 SGHRS and CDR2 YFSETQ. Repertoires were generated with immunoSEQ multiplex PCR, while TCRdb's copy carries only in-frame clones and drops some. The data contain 150,000 to 200,000 clones, around nine tenths of them singletons. The chain employs TRBV5-1 and TRBJ1-1; D might be TRBD1 (5 bases). Sequencing was performed on PBMCs. This TCR came from a woman aged 25 to 45 in good health and CMV-seronegative. The CDR3 DNA reads as TGCGCCAGCAGCTTGGGGCGTGGGATTAGGGGTGAAGCTTTCTTT. Its protein is CASSLGRGIRGEAFF.